A selection of T cell receptor beta chains follows, all from one sample in a study of T cell responses to AZD1222 COVID-19 vaccine. Some clones are missing from TCRdb's copy, which holds only in-frame ones; the method was immunoSEQ multiplex PCR. Among some 99,000 clones listed, 87% were seen once. Specimen: peripheral blood, collected 28 days after the second AZD1222 dose. Receptor source: an adult who received the AZD1222 COVID-19 vaccine. CDR3s include the opening cysteine and the closing phenylalanine or tryptophan. A D gene is named only where the DNA matches it firmly. Size is omitted from some rows. Given values are once, few, many or a class for expanded clones.

>once|-|TRBJ1-5|TRBV14|15
CASSQDSGPNQPQHF
TGTGCCAGCAGCCAAGATTCAGGACCTAATCAGCCCCAGCATTTT
>-|-|TRBJ1-1|TRBV6-5|15
CASSYSAEGNTEAFF
TGTGCCAGCAGTTACTCCGCGGAGGGGAACACTGAAGCTTTCTTT
>-|-|TRBJ1-2|TRBV7-9|11
CASSSFYGYTF
TGTGCCAGCAGCTCCTTCTATGGCTACACCTTC
>-|-|TRBJ1-1|TRBV29-1|13
CSVTGRVNTEAFF
TGCAGCGTCACAGGGAGGGTTAACACTGAAGCTTTCTTT
>-|TRBD1|TRBJ1-2|TRBV4-3|17
CASSRNHPGTGGDGYTF
TGCGCCAGCAGCCGAAATCACCCCGGGACAGGGGGCGATGGCTACACCTTC
>few|-|TRBJ1-2|TRBV29-1|13
CSVASGTIEGYTF
TGCAGCGTCGCCTCCGGGACAATAGAGGGCTACACCTTC
>-|TRBD2|TRBJ2-1|TRBV7-2|15
CASSLVASGYNEQFF
TGTGCCAGCAGCTTAGTGGCTAGCGGTTACAATGAGCAGTTCTTC
>-|TRBD1|TRBJ1-5|TRBV27|18
CASRAGTGGSISNQPQHF
TGTGCCAGCAGGGCCGGGACAGGGGGATCCATAAGCAATCAGCCCCAGCATTTT
>-|-|TRBJ1-2|TRBV7-9|13
CASSFTGLYGYTF
TGTGCCAGCAGCTTTACAGGCCTCTATGGCTACACCTTC
>-|-|TRBJ1-4|TRBV2|14
CASNPGTFNEKLFF
TGTGCCAGCAACCCAGGGACCTTTAATGAAAAACTGTTTTTT
>-|TRBD1|TRBJ2-3|TRBV24-1|16
CATSDPTQGARDTQYF
TGTGCCACCAGTGACCCTACACAGGGGGCGCGGGATACGCAGTATTTT
>-|-|TRBJ2-2|TRBV5-1|14
CASSLTRGTGELFF
TGCGCCAGCAGCTTGACACGGGGTACCGGGGAGCTGTTTTTT
>-|-|TRBJ1-5|TRBV10-2|14
CASSEMGGNQPQHF
TGCGCCAGCAGTGAGATGGGGGGCAATCAGCCCCAGCATTTT
>-|TRBD1|TRBJ2-7|TRBV2|17
CASSDRGTLLSPYEQYF
TGTGCCAGCAGCGACAGGGGAACCCTGCTGAGTCCCTACGAGCAGTACTTC
>-|-|TRBJ2-2|TRBV9|14
CASRRAGDTGELFF
TGTGCCAGCCGCAGGGCAGGGGACACCGGGGAGCTGTTTTTT
>-|-|TRBJ2-3|TRBV5-1|14
CASRLAFLTDTQYF
TGCGCCAGCAGACTAGCTTTCCTCACAGATACGCAGTATTTT
>-|-|TRBJ1-6|TRBV4-3|16
CASSRTGFTENSPLHF
TGCGCCAGCAGCCGCACAGGGTTTACTGAGAATTCACCCCTCCACTTT
>-|-|TRBJ2-1|TRBV5-4|14
CASTRDISYNEQFF
TGTGCCAGCACTAGGGACATCTCCTACAATGAGCAGTTCTTC
>-|TRBD1|TRBJ2-7|TRBV18|16
CASSTTAGTGFYEQYF
TGTGCCAGCTCGACAACTGCCGGGACAGGGTTCTACGAGCAGTACTTC
>-|TRBD1|TRBJ2-3|TRBV7-9|16
CASSATTGGMGDTQYF
TGTGCCAGCAGCGCCACGACAGGGGGAATGGGAGATACGCAGTATTTT
>-|TRBD1|TRBJ1-2|TRBV27|18
CASSLSRGDSYLNYGYTF
TGTGCCAGCAGTTTATCGCGGGGGGACAGTTATTTGAACTATGGCTACACCTTC
>-|-|TRBJ2-2|TRBV7-2|15
CASSFGDRRGGELFF
TGTGCCAGCAGCTTCGGGGACCGAAGGGGCGGGGAGCTGTTTTTT
>-|-|TRBJ2-5|TRBV5-1|15
CASSLLTAYQETQYF
TGCGCCAGCAGCCTATTGACGGCGTACCAAGAGACCCAGTACTTC
>-|-|TRBJ1-1|TRBV11-2|14
CASCWGGMNTEAFF
TGTGCCAGCTGCTGGGGTGGGATGAACACTGAAGCTTTCTTT
>-|TRBD2|TRBJ2-1|TRBV27|15
CASSFTTLAGGEQFF
TGTGCCAGCAGTTTCACCACACTAGCGGGAGGAGAGCAGTTCTTC
>-|TRBD2|TRBJ2-5|TRBV6-2/TRBV6-3|18
CASSYSALVAGGMETQYF
TGTGCCAGCAGTTACTCAGCCTTGGTAGCGGGAGGAATGGAGACCCAGTACTTC
>-|-|TRBJ1-5|TRBV10-3|14
CAISSPGGDQPQHF
TGTGCCATCAGTTCCCCTGGCGGGGATCAGCCCCAGCATTTT
>-|-|TRBJ1-1|TRBV5-1|17
CASSFGGLGYMNTEAFF
TGCGCCAGCAGCTTTGGGGGCCTCGGGTATATGAACACTGAAGCTTTCTTT
>-|-|TRBJ2-7|TRBV28|15
CASSLRGEGNYEQYF
TGTGCCAGCAGTTTGAGGGGGGAGGGGAACTACGAGCAGTACTTC
>-|-|TRBJ1-2|TRBV20-1|11
CSARWVGGYTF
TGCAGTGCTAGATGGGTCGGTGGCTACACCTTC
>-|TRBD2|TRBJ2-7|TRBV7-2|15
CASSIRLAGSYEQYF
TGTGCCAGCAGCATCCGACTAGCGGGATCCTACGAGCAGTACTTC
>-|TRBD2|TRBJ2-6|TRBV6-4|17
CASSDTPGGSGANVLTF
TGTGCCAGCAGTGACACGCCGGGGGGCTCTGGGGCCAACGTCCTGACTTTC
>-|TRBD1|TRBJ1-2|TRBV10-3|14
CAISGPQGAPGYTF
TGTGCCATCAGTGGGCCTCAGGGGGCTCCTGGCTACACCTTC
>-|-|TRBJ2-7|TRBV4-3|12
CASSQDRGPSSF
TGCGCCAGCAGCCAAGATAGGGGACCCTCGAGCTTC
>-|-|TRBJ1-2|TRBV30|15
CAWSIPSARVRGYTF
TGTGCCTGGAGTATACCATCTGCCCGGGTGAGGGGCTACACCTTC
>-|-|TRBJ2-3|TRBV28|16
CASSEGEGRKGDTQYF
TGTGCCAGCAGTGAGGGGGAGGGCCGAAAAGGAGATACGCAGTATTTT
>few|-|TRBJ1-1|TRBV7-2|14
CASSFGRLSTEAFF
TGTGCCAGCAGCTTCGGGAGGCTGAGCACTGAAGCTTTCTTT
>-|TRBD2|TRBJ2-7|TRBV5-1|15
CASSPGRGSSYEQYF
TGCGCCAGCAGCCCGGGGCGGGGGAGCTCCTACGAGCAGTACTTC
>-|-|TRBJ1-5|TRBV11-2|15
CASSAYTGFGQPQHF
TGTGCCAGCAGCGCGTATACAGGGTTTGGTCAGCCCCAGCATTTT
>-|-|TRBJ2-5|TRBV25-1|13
CASSWTNQETQYF
TGTGCCAGCAGTTGGACTAATCAAGAGACCCAGTACTTC
>-|-|TRBJ1-3|TRBV19|14
CASTMYGSGNTIYF
TGTGCCAGTACCATGTACGGATCTGGAAACACCATATATTTT
>-|TRBD1|TRBJ2-7|TRBV5-1|15
CASSWMTGKPVEQYF
TGCGCCAGCAGCTGGATGACAGGGAAACCGGTAGAGCAGTACTTC
>-|-|TRBJ2-5|TRBV28|13
CASSFPSLETQYF
TGTGCCAGCAGTTTTCCTAGCCTGGAGACCCAGTACTTC
>-|-|TRBJ2-1|TRBV7-2|17
CASSLRVGGTPYNEQFF
TGTGCCAGCAGCTTACGGGTGGGCGGGACCCCCTACAATGAGCAGTTCTTC
>once|-|TRBJ1-2|TRBV9|13
CASSPSGQRGYTF
TGTGCCAGCAGCCCCTCTGGGCAGAGAGGCTACACCTTC
>-|TRBD1|TRBJ1-1|TRBV27|16
CASSMGTPGTAFEAFF
TGTGCCAGCAGTATGGGGACTCCCGGGACAGCTTTTGAAGCTTTCTTT
>-|TRBD2|TRBJ2-1|TRBV14|17
CASSQVWSASGNNEQFF
TGTGCCAGCAGCCAAGTTTGGTCGGCTAGCGGAAACAATGAGCAGTTCTTC
>-|TRBD2|TRBJ2-1|TRBV7-8|15
CASSPGGSGRVEQFF
TGTGCCAGCAGCCCAGGGGGTAGCGGGAGGGTTGAGCAGTTCTTC
>-|TRBD2|TRBJ2-2|TRBV27|17
CASSLNLAGGQTGELFF
TGTGCCAGCAGTTTGAACCTAGCGGGAGGCCAGACCGGGGAGCTGTTTTTT